These T cell receptor beta chains were read from a single sample in a study of cytomegalovirus exposure and HLA in healthy donors. Only in-frame clones appear in the TCRdb table, and some are missing; sequencing was by immunoSEQ multiplex PCR. Seen here are 120,000 or so clones, 77% observed once, and the top ten hold around 4.9%. The sequencing input was PBMCs. These receptors came from a middle-aged man in good health and CMV-seropositive. The CDR3 runs from the conserved cysteine through the conserved F or W. The order of the fields is J gene, D gene, clone size, V gene, CDR3 DNA, CDR3 protein. D genes are given only for firm matches. A clone size is listed for some rows: how often the clone was seen (once, few, many), or a class if it is expanded.

j_call: TRBJ1-2; d_call: -; clone_size: once; v_call: TRBV6-6; cdr3_nt: TGTGCCAGCACTTTTGGTCTCCCCGGGGTCAACTATGGCTACACCTTC; cdr3_aa: CASTFGLPGVNYGYTF
j_call: TRBJ2-7; d_call: -; clone_size: -; v_call: TRBV4-1; cdr3_nt: TGCGCCAGCAGCCAAGATTTCTCCTTACTCTACGAGCAGTACTTC; cdr3_aa: CASSQDFSLLYEQYF
j_call: TRBJ2-3; d_call: -; clone_size: -; v_call: TRBV7-9; cdr3_nt: TGTGCCAGCAGCTTAGCGCTGGGGGGGGCCGATACGCAGTATTTT; cdr3_aa: CASSLALGGADTQYF
j_call: TRBJ2-3; d_call: TRBD2; clone_size: -; v_call: TRBV18; cdr3_nt: TGTGCCAGCTCGCTATCCCGGGACCCCCCGGGAGGGACAGATACGCAGTATTTT; cdr3_aa: CASSLSRDPPGGTDTQYF
j_call: TRBJ1-1; d_call: -; clone_size: -; v_call: TRBV9; cdr3_nt: TGTGCCAGCAGCGTAGAAGGGGTGGGCACTGAAGCTTTCTTT; cdr3_aa: CASSVEGVGTEAFF
j_call: TRBJ1-5; d_call: TRBD1; clone_size: -; v_call: TRBV5-8; cdr3_nt: TGTGCCAGCAGCCGACGAACAGGGGGGAATCAGCCCCAGCATTTT; cdr3_aa: CASSRRTGGNQPQHF
j_call: TRBJ2-7; d_call: TRBD1; clone_size: -; v_call: TRBV28; cdr3_nt: TGTGCCAGCAGTCCGGGACAGGGCCCCGAGCAGTACTTC; cdr3_aa: CASSPGQGPEQYF
j_call: TRBJ1-1; d_call: -; clone_size: -; v_call: TRBV20-1; cdr3_nt: TGCAGTGGGAATGGGGGGACTGAAGCTTTCTTT; cdr3_aa: CSGNGGTEAFF
j_call: TRBJ2-7; d_call: -; clone_size: -; v_call: TRBV7-8; cdr3_nt: TGTGCCAGCAGCCCTCGGGGAGGGGGAGCTTACGAGCAGTACTTC; cdr3_aa: CASSPRGGGAYEQYF
j_call: TRBJ2-3; d_call: TRBD2; clone_size: -; v_call: TRBV5-1; cdr3_nt: TGCGCCAGCAGCTCGGGACTAACCACCCTTCAGGTTACGCAGTATTTT; cdr3_aa: CASSSGLTTLQVTQYF
j_call: TRBJ1-6; d_call: TRBD1; clone_size: -; v_call: TRBV2; cdr3_nt: TGTGCCAGCAGGGGGGGACAGGGGCGGAATTCCCCCCTCCACTTT; cdr3_aa: CASRGGQGRNSPLHF
j_call: TRBJ1-2; d_call: TRBD1; clone_size: -; v_call: TRBV20-1; cdr3_nt: TGCCAACCGGGACAGGGAGTCTACACCTTC; cdr3_aa: CQPGQGVYTF
j_call: TRBJ2-7; d_call: TRBD1; clone_size: -; v_call: TRBV5-1; cdr3_nt: TGCGCCAGCAGCTTGGATGGGCAGGGGGTCCACGAGCAGTACTTC; cdr3_aa: CASSLDGQGVHEQYF
j_call: TRBJ1-5; d_call: TRBD1; clone_size: -; v_call: TRBV28; cdr3_nt: TGTGCCAGCAGGACAGGGGCAAATCAGCCCCAGCATTTT; cdr3_aa: CASRTGANQPQHF
j_call: TRBJ1-1; d_call: -; clone_size: -; v_call: TRBV5-1; cdr3_nt: TGCGCCAGCAGCTTGGTGGGGCGAGGTGAAGCTTTCTTT; cdr3_aa: CASSLVGRGEAFF
j_call: TRBJ1-1; d_call: -; clone_size: -; v_call: TRBV19; cdr3_nt: TGTGCCAGTAGTCGGGGGCGGGAGACTGAAGCTTTCTTT; cdr3_aa: CASSRGRETEAFF
j_call: TRBJ2-6; d_call: -; clone_size: -; v_call: TRBV10-3; cdr3_nt: TGTGCCATCAGGGGGCAAGGGGCCAACGTCCTGACTTTC; cdr3_aa: CAIRGQGANVLTF
j_call: TRBJ1-3; d_call: -; clone_size: -; v_call: TRBV6-5; cdr3_nt: TGTGCCAGCAGTTACTCGAGCAGGTCCTCTGGAAACACCATATATTTT; cdr3_aa: CASSYSSRSSGNTIYF
j_call: TRBJ2-5; d_call: TRBD2; clone_size: -; v_call: TRBV7-4; cdr3_nt: TGTGCCAGCAGCTTAAGTACTAGCGGGGGGCCCCATGAGACCCAGTACTTC; cdr3_aa: CASSLSTSGGPHETQYF
j_call: TRBJ2-3; d_call: -; clone_size: -; v_call: TRBV6-1; cdr3_nt: TGTGCCAGCTCCAGAGGGTCATCTAGCACAGATACGCAGTATTTT; cdr3_aa: CASSRGSSSTDTQYF
j_call: TRBJ1-3; d_call: TRBD1; clone_size: -; v_call: TRBV23-1; cdr3_nt: TGCGCCAGCAGTCAATCTCGGACAGGGCGGCGAAACACCATATATTTT; cdr3_aa: CASSQSRTGRRNTIYF
j_call: TRBJ2-5; d_call: -; clone_size: -; v_call: TRBV6-1; cdr3_nt: TGTGCCAGCAGTGATCACAGTCCGATAGCGGCCCAGTACTTC; cdr3_aa: CASSDHSPIAAQYF
j_call: TRBJ1-2; d_call: -; clone_size: -; v_call: TRBV30; cdr3_nt: TGTGCCTGGAGTAAGCATTTATCGGAGGTCGGCTACACCTTC; cdr3_aa: CAWSKHLSEVGYTF
j_call: TRBJ2-3; d_call: -; clone_size: -; v_call: TRBV7-9; cdr3_nt: TGTGCCAGCAGCATTAGCGGTATGTTCACAGATACGCAGTATTTT; cdr3_aa: CASSISGMFTDTQYF
j_call: TRBJ1-3; d_call: TRBD1; clone_size: -; v_call: TRBV11-2; cdr3_nt: TGTGCCAGCAGCACCAGGGGGCCCGGAAACACCATATATTTT; cdr3_aa: CASSTRGPGNTIYF
j_call: TRBJ1-2; d_call: -; clone_size: -; v_call: TRBV14; cdr3_nt: TGTGCCAGCAGCTCAACAGGGAAGGGTGGCTACACCTTC; cdr3_aa: CASSSTGKGGYTF
j_call: TRBJ2-1; d_call: TRBD1; clone_size: -; v_call: TRBV6-6; cdr3_nt: TGTGCCAGCAGTGGGACAGGGGGCTACAATGAGCAGTTCTTC; cdr3_aa: CASSGTGGYNEQFF
j_call: TRBJ2-7; d_call: -; clone_size: -; v_call: TRBV7-8; cdr3_nt: TGTGCCAGCAGCTTAGAAGCCAGGTCCTACGAGCAGTACTTC; cdr3_aa: CASSLEARSYEQYF
j_call: TRBJ2-2; d_call: -; clone_size: -; v_call: TRBV5-6; cdr3_nt: TGTGCCAGCAGCCCGAGGATATCCGGGGAGCTGTTTTTT; cdr3_aa: CASSPRISGELFF
j_call: TRBJ2-3; d_call: TRBD2; clone_size: -; v_call: TRBV11-3; cdr3_nt: TGTGCCAGCAGCCCGGGTGGGACTAGCCGTAGCACAGATACGCAGTATTTT; cdr3_aa: CASSPGGTSRSTDTQYF
j_call: TRBJ1-5; d_call: TRBD1; clone_size: -; v_call: TRBV15; cdr3_nt: TGTGCCACCAGCCGTCAAACAGGGGGCGGGCAGCCCCAGCATTTT; cdr3_aa: CATSRQTGGGQPQHF
j_call: TRBJ2-1; d_call: TRBD2; clone_size: -; v_call: TRBV15; cdr3_nt: TGTGCCACCAGCAGAGCCGGCATAGCGGGGGCGTACAATGAGCAGTTCTTC; cdr3_aa: CATSRAGIAGAYNEQFF
j_call: TRBJ2-5; d_call: TRBD1; clone_size: -; v_call: TRBV5-1; cdr3_nt: TGCGCCAGCAGCCGGGACAGTCCAAATCAAGAGACCCAGTACTTC; cdr3_aa: CASSRDSPNQETQYF
j_call: TRBJ2-7; d_call: TRBD1; clone_size: -; v_call: TRBV5-4; cdr3_nt: TGTGCCAGCAGCTTCCGGGACAGATACGAGCAGTACTTC; cdr3_aa: CASSFRDRYEQYF
j_call: TRBJ1-2; d_call: TRBD1; clone_size: -; v_call: TRBV10-3; cdr3_nt: TGTGCCATCAGGGATGGACAGGGGGCCGGTGGCTACACCTTC; cdr3_aa: CAIRDGQGAGGYTF
j_call: TRBJ1-2; d_call: TRBD1; clone_size: -; v_call: TRBV10-3; cdr3_nt: TGTGCCATCAGCGGGACAGGCACTAACTATGGCTACACCTTC; cdr3_aa: CAISGTGTNYGYTF
j_call: TRBJ2-2; d_call: -; clone_size: -; v_call: TRBV5-4; cdr3_nt: TGTGCCAGCAGCACGGCGGGGCTGGTGAACACCGGGGAGCTGTTTTTT; cdr3_aa: CASSTAGLVNTGELFF
j_call: TRBJ1-4; d_call: TRBD1; clone_size: -; v_call: TRBV5-1; cdr3_nt: TGCGCCAGCAGCTTGGGGGACAGGGATAATGAAAAACTGTTTTTT; cdr3_aa: CASSLGDRDNEKLFF
j_call: TRBJ1-2; d_call: -; clone_size: -; v_call: TRBV5-1; cdr3_nt: TGCGCCAGCAGCTCCACTACCGGGACAAGACTTAACTATGGCTACACCTTC; cdr3_aa: CASSSTTGTRLNYGYTF
j_call: TRBJ2-7; d_call: TRBD1; clone_size: -; v_call: TRBV5-1; cdr3_nt: TGCGCCAGCAGCTTGATAGGGGGCCCCTACGAGCAGTACTTC; cdr3_aa: CASSLIGGPYEQYF
j_call: TRBJ2-7; d_call: -; clone_size: once; v_call: TRBV6-5; cdr3_nt: TGTGCCAGCAGTTACTCGACGGGAACCTACGAGCAGTACTTC; cdr3_aa: CASSYSTGTYEQYF
j_call: TRBJ1-2; d_call: -; clone_size: once; v_call: TRBV27; cdr3_nt: TGTGCCAGCAGTTCCGGGACTACTAACTATGGCTACACCTTC; cdr3_aa: CASSSGTTNYGYTF
j_call: TRBJ1-6; d_call: -; clone_size: -; v_call: TRBV6-6; cdr3_nt: TGTGCCAGCAGACGGTATAATTCACCCCTCCACTTT; cdr3_aa: CASRRYNSPLHF
j_call: TRBJ2-1; d_call: TRBD2; clone_size: -; v_call: TRBV5-1; cdr3_nt: TGCGCCAGCAGCTTCGGTAGCGGGGGGTCCTCCTACAATGAGCAGTTCTTC; cdr3_aa: CASSFGSGGSSYNEQFF
j_call: TRBJ2-3; d_call: TRBD2; clone_size: -; v_call: TRBV6-6; cdr3_nt: TGTGCCCATGCAGGTGGGGGGGAAGGGACAGATACGCAGTATTTT; cdr3_aa: CAHAGGGEGTDTQYF
j_call: TRBJ1-1; d_call: -; clone_size: once; v_call: TRBV2; cdr3_nt: TGTGCCAGCACCCCCTTGACAGCCCCTTTGAACACTGAAGCTTTCTTT; cdr3_aa: CASTPLTAPLNTEAFF
j_call: TRBJ1-1; d_call: TRBD1; clone_size: few; v_call: TRBV5-4; cdr3_nt: TGTGCCAGCAGCTTTCACAGGGGCGGAACTGAAGCTTTCTTT; cdr3_aa: CASSFHRGGTEAFF
j_call: TRBJ2-3; d_call: TRBD2; clone_size: -; v_call: TRBV4-2; cdr3_nt: TGTGCCAGCAGCCAAGCAGGGACTAGTGACAGCACAGATACGCAGTATTTT; cdr3_aa: CASSQAGTSDSTDTQYF